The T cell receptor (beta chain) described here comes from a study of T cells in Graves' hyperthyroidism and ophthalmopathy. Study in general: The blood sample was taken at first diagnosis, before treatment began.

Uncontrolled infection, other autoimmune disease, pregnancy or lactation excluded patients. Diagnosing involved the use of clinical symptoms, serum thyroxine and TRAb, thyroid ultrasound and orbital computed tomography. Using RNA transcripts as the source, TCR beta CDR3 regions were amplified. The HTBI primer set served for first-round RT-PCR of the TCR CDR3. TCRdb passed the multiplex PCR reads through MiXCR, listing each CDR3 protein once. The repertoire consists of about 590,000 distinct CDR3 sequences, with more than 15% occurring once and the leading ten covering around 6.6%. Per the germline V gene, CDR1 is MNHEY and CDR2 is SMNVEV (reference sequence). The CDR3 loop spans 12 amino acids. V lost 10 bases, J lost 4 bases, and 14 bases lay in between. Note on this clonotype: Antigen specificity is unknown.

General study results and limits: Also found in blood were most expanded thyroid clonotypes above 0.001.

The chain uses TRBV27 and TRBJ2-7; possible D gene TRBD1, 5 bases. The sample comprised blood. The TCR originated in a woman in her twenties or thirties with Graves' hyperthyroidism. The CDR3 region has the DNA TGTGCCACCAACCCCCCAGGGTACGAGCAGTACTTC. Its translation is CATNPPGYEQYF.